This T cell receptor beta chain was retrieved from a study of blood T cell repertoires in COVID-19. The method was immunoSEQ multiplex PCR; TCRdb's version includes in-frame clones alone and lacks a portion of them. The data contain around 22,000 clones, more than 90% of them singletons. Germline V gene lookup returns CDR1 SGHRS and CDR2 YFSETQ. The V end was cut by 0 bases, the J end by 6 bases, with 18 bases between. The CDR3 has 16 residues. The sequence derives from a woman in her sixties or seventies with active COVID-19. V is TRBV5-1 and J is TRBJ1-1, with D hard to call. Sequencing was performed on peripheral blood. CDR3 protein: CASSLGGLGLSAEAFF. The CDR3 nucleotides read TGCGCCAGCAGCTTGGGTGGGCTCGGTCTGTCGGCTGAAGCTTTCTTT.